This record concerns one T cell receptor beta chain sequence. Compared with germline, one end of the junction differs, possibly owing to a read error. These data belong to a study of cytomegalovirus exposure and HLA in healthy donors. Per germline, CDR1 SEHNR and CDR2 FQNEAQ (reference sequence). CDR3 length: 16 amino acids. 60 Vbeta and 13 Jbeta primers were used in PCR. Method: immunoSEQ multiplex PCR; TCRdb's copy keeps in-frame clones and lacks some. The data contain about 100,000 clones, about 77% of them singletons. What was sequenced was PBMCs. The chain uses TRBV7-9 and TRBJ2-3, with D perhaps TRBD2 (5 bases). This clonotype originated in a woman aged 45-65 years in good health and CMV-seropositive. The CDR3 is CSSSLTKDSFTDTQYF. The CDR3 DNA is TGTTCCAGCAGCCTAACGAAGGACTCGTTCACAGATACGCAGTATTTT.